This passage covers 6 T cell receptor beta chains from one sample sequenced in a study of PD-L1 blockade in urothelial cancer. The protocol was immunoSEQ multiplex PCR, while the TCRdb copy is restricted to in-frame clones and leaves out a portion. The table shows just under 30,000 clones, with around 87% occurring only once. The material was PBMCs, obtained around atezolizumab (anti-PD-L1) treatment. The receptors were gathered from a man in his fifties with urothelial cancer.

The chain is built from TRBV9 and TRBJ2-1; 11 bases align to TRBD2. Per germline, CDR1 SGDLS and CDR2 YYNGEE. V lost 0 bases to trimming and J lost 0 bases; unmatched junction nucleotides: 11. The CDR3 is 20 residues long. Here the CDR3 reads CASSVASGLAAISSYNEQFF. DNA for the CDR3: TGTGCCAGCAGCGTAGCCTCGGGACTAGCGGCAATAAGCTCCTACAATGAGCAGTTCTTC.

The sample holds a few counts of this clone. The chain carries TRBV11-1 and TRBJ2-7; the D is unclear. CDR3 length: 12 residues. The germline CDR1 and CDR2 sequences are SGHAT and FQDESV (reference sequence). V was clipped by 1 base and J by 3 bases, with 4 bases between them. The DNA of the CDR3 is TGTGCCAGCAGCTTAGACAGCTACGAGCAGTACTTC. Its translation is CASSLDSYEQYF.

This clone showed up just once. The chain joins TRBV7-9 to TRBJ1-4; TRBD1 aligns across 7 bases. This CDR3 spans 16 amino acids. V shed 5 bases, J shed 0 bases, and the junction held 6 bases outside the gene matches. Germline V CDR1 and CDR2: SEHNR, FQNEAQ (reference sequence). CDR3 nucleotide sequence: TGTGCCAGCAGCAACGGACAGGCCTCAACTAATGAAAAACTGTTTTTT. It yields the protein CASSNGQASTNEKLFF.

The rearrangement uses TRBV7-2 and TRBJ2-2; D is ambiguous. Trimming shortened V by 0 bases and J by 6 bases, and 8 bases separated the two germline ends. Looked up from germline, CDR1 is SGHTA and CDR2 is FQGNSA. CDR3 length: 14 residues. For the CDR3, the DNA is TGTGCCAGCAGCTTAGCCCCCGGGTCCGGGGAGCTGTTTTTT. It is translated as CASSLAPGSGELFF. The whole variable domain, filled in from reference TRBV7-2 and TRBJ2-2, reads GAGVSQSPSNKVTEKGKDVELRCDPISGHTALYWYRQSLGQGLEFLIYFQGNSAPDKSGLPSDRFSAERTGGSVSTLTIQRTQQEDSAVYLCASSLAPGSGELFFGEGSRLTVL.

The V gene is TRBV5-6, the J gene TRBJ1-6, with D unresolved. The CDR3 contains 16 residues. V lost 4 bases, J lost 0 bases, and 11 bases lay in between. The germline gives CDR1 SGHDT, CDR2 YYEEEE. CDR3 in DNA: TGTGCCAGCAGCGCAACCGGGAGCTCCTATAATTCACCCCTCCACTTT. Translation: CASSATGSSYNSPLHF.

This clone came up a few times. This chain links TRBV7-2 with TRBJ2-1; 8 bases line up with TRBD1. V was pared by 5 bases and J by 7 bases, with 4 bases of the junction left unmatched. CDR1 is SGHTA, CDR2 FQGNSA, per germline. The CDR3 is 13 amino acids. The CDR3: CASSKDRVNEQFF. DNA for the CDR3: TGTGCCAGCAGCAAGGACAGGGTTAATGAGCAGTTCTTC.